This T cell receptor beta chain was recovered during a study of T-cell reconstitution after alpha-beta-depleted transplantation in children. General study points: At one year after transplant, newly produced T cells mostly accounted for T-cell counts and diversity. There were some patients whose high TCRbeta diversity at day 60 came from surviving recipient T cells and thymic progenitors. Several hundred expanded graft clones reportedly supplied alpha-beta T cells about two months after transplant.

The TCRbeta library incorporated unique molecular identifiers. TCRdb re-called the PCR reads with MiXCR, one entry per CDR3 protein. Of some 830,000 distinct CDR3 sequences detected, 15% to 20% appear once; the ten largest clones hold about 4.6%. This clonotype was observed many times. As yet, its antigen is unknown. The sequence came from a male patient aged 5 to 17 who had a stem cell transplant for acute lymphoblastic leukemia, so the T cells may come from the graft donor. The specimen was PBMCs, mostly from graft donor cells, collected 360 days after TCRalphabeta/CD19-depleted stem cell transplant.

This chain's CDR3 is CASSLPSGPRNEQFF. In DNA, the CDR3 is TGCGCCAGCAGCTTACCTAGCGGACCCAGGAATGAGCAGTTCTTC. V gene TRBV5-1 combines with J gene TRBJ2-1; 7 nucleotides agree with TRBD2. Germline CDR1 is SGHRS and CDR2 is YFSETQ. This CDR3 contains 15 residues. V was pared by 2 bases and J by 7 bases, with 9 bases of the junction left unmatched.